This TCR beta chain was found in a study of cytomegalovirus exposure and HLA in healthy donors. Notes on this clone: Its target is unknown.

The PCR was carried out with 60 Vbeta primers and 13 Jbeta primers. Clones were read by immunoSEQ multiplex PCR, and TCRdb kept only the in-frame ones, dropping some. The sample includes about 100,000 clones, approximately 76% of them seen just once. Overall study results and limits: Per a later analysis, about 17,000 TCR beta sequences showed association with HLA alleles at 0.05 false discovery rate. Accurate prediction of HLA-A and HLA-B alleles (for most subjects) was reportedly achieved from TCR beta sequences.

Trimming left V 0 bases short and J 7 bases short, with 6 bases between. Germline V gene data show CDR1 as SGHVS and CDR2 as FNYEAQ. There are 12 residues in the CDR3. The V call is TRBV7-6, the J call TRBJ1-1, with D unclear. Sequencing was performed on PBMCs. The receptor's source is a man aged 35-49 years in good health and CMV-seropositive. The CDR3 reads CASSLAGHEAFF. The CDR3, as DNA: TGTGCCAGCAGCTTAGCGGGCCATGAAGCTTTCTTT.